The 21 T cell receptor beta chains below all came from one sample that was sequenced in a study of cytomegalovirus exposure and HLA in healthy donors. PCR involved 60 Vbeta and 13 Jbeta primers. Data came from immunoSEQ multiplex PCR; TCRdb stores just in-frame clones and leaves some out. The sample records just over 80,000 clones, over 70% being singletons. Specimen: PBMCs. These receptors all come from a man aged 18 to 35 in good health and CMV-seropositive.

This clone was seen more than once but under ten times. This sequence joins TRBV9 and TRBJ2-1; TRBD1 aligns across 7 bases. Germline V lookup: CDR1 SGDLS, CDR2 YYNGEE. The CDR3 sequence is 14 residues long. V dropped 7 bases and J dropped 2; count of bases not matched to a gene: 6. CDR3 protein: CASGNRGAYNEQFF. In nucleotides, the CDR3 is TGTGCCAGCGGGAACAGGGGAGCCTACAATGAGCAGTTCTTC.

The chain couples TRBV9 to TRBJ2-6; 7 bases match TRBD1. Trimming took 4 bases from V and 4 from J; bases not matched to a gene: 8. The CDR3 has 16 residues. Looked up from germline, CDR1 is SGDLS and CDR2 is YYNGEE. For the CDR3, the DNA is TGTGCCAGCAGCACTAGACAGGGTTCCGGGGCCAACGTCCTGACTTTC. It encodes CASSTRQGSGANVLTF. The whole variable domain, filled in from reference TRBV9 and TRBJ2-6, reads DSGVTQTPKHLITATGQRVTLRCSPRSGDLSVYWYQQSLDQGLQFLIQYYNGEERAKGNILERFSAQQFPDLHSELNLSSLELGDSALYFCASSTRQGSGANVLTFGAGSRLTVL.

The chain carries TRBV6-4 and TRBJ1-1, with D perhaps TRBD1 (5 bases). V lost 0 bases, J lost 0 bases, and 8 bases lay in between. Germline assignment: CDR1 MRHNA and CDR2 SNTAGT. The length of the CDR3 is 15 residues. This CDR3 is CASSDSGGLNTEAFF. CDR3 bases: TGTGCCAGCAGTGACTCGGGGGGGTTGAACACTGAAGCTTTCTTT.

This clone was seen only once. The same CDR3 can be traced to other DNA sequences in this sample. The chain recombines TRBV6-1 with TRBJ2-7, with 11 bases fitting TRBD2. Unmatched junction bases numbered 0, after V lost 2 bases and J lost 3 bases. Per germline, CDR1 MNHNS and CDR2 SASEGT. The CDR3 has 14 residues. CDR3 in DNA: TGTGCCAGCAGTGAAACTAGCGGGAGCTACGAGCAGTACTTC. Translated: CASSETSGSYEQYF.

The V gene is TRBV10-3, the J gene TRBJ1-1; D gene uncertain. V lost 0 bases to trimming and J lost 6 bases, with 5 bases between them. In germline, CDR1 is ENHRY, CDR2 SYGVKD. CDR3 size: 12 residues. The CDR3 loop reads CAISESRAEAFF. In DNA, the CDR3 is TGTGCCATCAGTGAGTCGAGGGCTGAAGCTTTCTTT.

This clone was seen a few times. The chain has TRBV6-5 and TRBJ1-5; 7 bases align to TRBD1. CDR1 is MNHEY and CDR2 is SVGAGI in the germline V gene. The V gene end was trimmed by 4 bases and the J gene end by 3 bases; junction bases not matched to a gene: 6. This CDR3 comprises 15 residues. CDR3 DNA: TGTGCCAGCAGTTCCGGGACAGCTCCCAATCAGCCCCAGCATTTT. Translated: CASSSGTAPNQPQHF.

CDR3 amino acids: CASSLDVGGPDEQFF. DNA of the CDR3: TGTGCCAGCAGCTTGGATGTGGGAGGGCCGGATGAGCAGTTCTTC. This chain links TRBV5-4 with TRBJ2-1; TRBD2 matches 7 bases. This CDR3 spans 15 amino acids. Trimming took 0 bases from V and 8 from J; bases not matched to a gene: 8. Per germline, CDR1 SGHNT and CDR2 YYREEE (reference sequence).

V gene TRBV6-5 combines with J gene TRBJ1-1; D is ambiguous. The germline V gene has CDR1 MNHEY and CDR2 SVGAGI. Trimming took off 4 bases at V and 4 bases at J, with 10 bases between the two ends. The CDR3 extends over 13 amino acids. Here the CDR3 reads CASSFWEGTEAFF. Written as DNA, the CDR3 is TGTGCCAGCAGTTTCTGGGAGGGCACTGAAGCTTTCTTT.

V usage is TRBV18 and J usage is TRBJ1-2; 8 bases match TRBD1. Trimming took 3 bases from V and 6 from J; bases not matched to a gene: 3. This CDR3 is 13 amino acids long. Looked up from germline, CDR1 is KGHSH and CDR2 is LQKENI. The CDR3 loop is CASSPDRVNGYTF. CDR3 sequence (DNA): TGTGCCAGCTCACCGGACAGGGTGAATGGCTACACCTTC.

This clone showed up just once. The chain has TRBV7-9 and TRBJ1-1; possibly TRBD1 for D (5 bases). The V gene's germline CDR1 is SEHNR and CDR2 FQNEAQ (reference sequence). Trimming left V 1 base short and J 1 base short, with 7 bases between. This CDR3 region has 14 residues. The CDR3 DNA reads TGTGCCAGCAGCTTAGTTCAGGGGAACACTGAAGCTTTCTTT. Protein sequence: CASSLVQGNTEAFF.

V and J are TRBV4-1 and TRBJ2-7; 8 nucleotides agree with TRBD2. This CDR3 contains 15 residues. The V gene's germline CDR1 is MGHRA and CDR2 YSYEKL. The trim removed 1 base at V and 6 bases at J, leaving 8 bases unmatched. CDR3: CASSQVLGTSAEQYF. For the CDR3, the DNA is TGCGCCAGCAGCCAAGTCCTAGGGACTAGTGCCGAGCAGTACTTC.

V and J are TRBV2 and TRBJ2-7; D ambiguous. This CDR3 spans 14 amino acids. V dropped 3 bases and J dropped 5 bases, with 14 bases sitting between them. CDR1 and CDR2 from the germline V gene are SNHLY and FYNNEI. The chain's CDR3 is CASSDKDSLDEQYF. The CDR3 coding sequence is TGTGCCAGCAGTGATAAAGATTCGCTAGACGAGCAGTACTTC.

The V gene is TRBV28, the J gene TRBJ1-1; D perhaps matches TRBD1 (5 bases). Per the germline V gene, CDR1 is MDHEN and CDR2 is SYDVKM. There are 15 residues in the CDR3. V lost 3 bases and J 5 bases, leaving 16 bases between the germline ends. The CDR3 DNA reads TGTGCCAGCAGTTTGGGGGGGACCCCGGGGACTGAAGCTTTCTTT. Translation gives CASSLGGTPGTEAFF.

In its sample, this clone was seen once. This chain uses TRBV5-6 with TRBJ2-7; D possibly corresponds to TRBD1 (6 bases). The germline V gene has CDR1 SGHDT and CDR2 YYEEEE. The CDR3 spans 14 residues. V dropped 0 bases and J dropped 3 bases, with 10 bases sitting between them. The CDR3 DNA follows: TGTGCCAGCAGCTTGGAGGGGGTCCTCTACGAGCAGTACTTC. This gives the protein CASSLEGVLYEQYF.

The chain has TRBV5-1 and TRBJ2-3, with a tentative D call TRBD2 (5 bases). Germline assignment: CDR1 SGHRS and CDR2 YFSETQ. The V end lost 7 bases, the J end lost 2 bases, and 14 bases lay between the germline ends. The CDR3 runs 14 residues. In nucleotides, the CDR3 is TGCGCCAGCCGCGCACAGCGGTCCACAGATACGCAGTATTTT. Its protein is CASRAQRSTDTQYF.

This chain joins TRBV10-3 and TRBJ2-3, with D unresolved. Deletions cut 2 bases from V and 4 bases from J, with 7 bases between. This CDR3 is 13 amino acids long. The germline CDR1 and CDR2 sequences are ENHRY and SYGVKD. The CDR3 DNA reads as TGTGCCATCAGTGAGCACTTCCCAGATACGCAGTATTTT. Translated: CAISEHFPDTQYF.

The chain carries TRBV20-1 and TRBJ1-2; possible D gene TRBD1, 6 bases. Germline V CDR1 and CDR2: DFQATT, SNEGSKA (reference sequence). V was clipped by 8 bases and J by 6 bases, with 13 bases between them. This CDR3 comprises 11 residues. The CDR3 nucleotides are TGCAGTACCTACAGGGCGGATGGCTACACCTTC. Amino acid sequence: CSTYRADGYTF.

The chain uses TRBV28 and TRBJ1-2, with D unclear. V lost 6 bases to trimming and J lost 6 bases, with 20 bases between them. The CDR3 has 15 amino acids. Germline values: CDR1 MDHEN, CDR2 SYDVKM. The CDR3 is CASSQSVPLLHGYTF. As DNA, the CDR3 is TGTGCCAGCAGCCAATCGGTCCCCCTACTCCATGGCTACACCTTC.

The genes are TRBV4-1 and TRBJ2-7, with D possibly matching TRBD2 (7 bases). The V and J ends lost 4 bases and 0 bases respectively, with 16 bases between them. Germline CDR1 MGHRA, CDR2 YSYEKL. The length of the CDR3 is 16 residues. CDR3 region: CASSLIAGGPSYEQYF. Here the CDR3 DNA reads TGCGCCAGCAGCCTGATAGCCGGGGGGCCCTCCTACGAGCAGTACTTC.

The CDR3 loop reads CASLGLRELEAFF. CDR3 bases: TGTGCCAGCCTTGGACTCCGAGAACTTGAAGCTTTCTTT. This chain links TRBV7-9 with TRBJ1-1, with unresolved D. V was cut by 8 bases and J by 7 bases, with 17 bases left in between. Germline V gene lookup returns CDR1 SEHNR and CDR2 FQNEAQ (reference sequence). The CDR3 runs 13 residues.

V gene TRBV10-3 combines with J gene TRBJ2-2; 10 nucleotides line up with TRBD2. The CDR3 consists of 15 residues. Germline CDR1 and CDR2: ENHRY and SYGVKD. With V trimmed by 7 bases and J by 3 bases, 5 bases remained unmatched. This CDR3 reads CAITRTSGYTGELFF. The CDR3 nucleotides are TGTGCCATCACCCGGACTAGCGGCTACACCGGGGAGCTGTTTTTT.